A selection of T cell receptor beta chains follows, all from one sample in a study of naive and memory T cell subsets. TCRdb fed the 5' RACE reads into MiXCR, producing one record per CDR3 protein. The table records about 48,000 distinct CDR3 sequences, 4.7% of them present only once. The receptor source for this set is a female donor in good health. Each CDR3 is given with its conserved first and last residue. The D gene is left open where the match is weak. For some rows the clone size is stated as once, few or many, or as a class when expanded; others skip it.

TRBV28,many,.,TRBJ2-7,CASSPRTGQYF,TGTGCCAGCAGTCCGCGAACTGGGCAGTACTTC
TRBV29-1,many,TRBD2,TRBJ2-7,CSVDGLGSGMDYEQYF,TGCAGCGTTGACGGTCTGGGGAGCGGGATGGACTACGAGCAGTACTTC
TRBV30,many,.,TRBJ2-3,CAWSLSALRTDTQYF,TGTGCCTGGAGTCTGTCGGCGCTCCGCACAGATACGCAGTATTTT
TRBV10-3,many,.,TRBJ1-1,CAISVIEGGEAFF,TGTGCCATCAGTGTAATTGAGGGTGGTGAAGCTTTCTTT
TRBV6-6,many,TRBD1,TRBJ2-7,CASSYLQTGGEYEQYF,TGTGCCAGCAGTTACCTTCAGACAGGGGGCGAATACGAGCAGTACTTC
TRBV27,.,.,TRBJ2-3,CASRGVPDTQYF,TGTGCCAGCAGGGGAGTCCCAGATACGCAGTATTTT
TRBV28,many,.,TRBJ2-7,CASSSSLGQSSYEQYF,TGTGCCAGCAGTTCCAGTTTGGGGCAGAGCTCCTACGAGCAGTACTTC
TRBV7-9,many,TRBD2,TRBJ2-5,CASSTGTRQYF,TGTGCCAGCAGCACCGGGACTAGGCAGTACTTC
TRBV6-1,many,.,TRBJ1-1,CASALYGPRDFF,TGTGCCAGCGCCCTTTACGGGCCTAGAGATTTCTTT
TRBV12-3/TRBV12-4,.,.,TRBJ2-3,CASNLGGRTDTQYF,TGTGCCAGCAACTTGGGGGGCCGCACAGATACGCAGTATTTT
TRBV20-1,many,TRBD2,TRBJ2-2,CSASPPSGTGELFF,TGCAGTGCTAGTCCTCCTAGCGGCACCGGGGAGCTGTTTTTT
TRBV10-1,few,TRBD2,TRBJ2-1,CASMENIAGLQFF,TGCGCCAGCATGGAGAATATAGCGGGACTGCAGTTCTTC
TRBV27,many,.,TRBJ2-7,CASSLIPTQLYEQYF,TGTGCCAGCAGTTTAATTCCTACTCAACTATACGAGCAGTACTTC
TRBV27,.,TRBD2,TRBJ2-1,CASSPSSGSGLYEQFF,TGTGCCAGCAGTCCCTCTAGCGGGAGCGGGTTATATGAGCAGTTCTTC
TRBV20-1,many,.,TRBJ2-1,CSAGGQRNEQFF,TGCAGTGCCGGGGGCCAGCGCAATGAGCAGTTCTTC
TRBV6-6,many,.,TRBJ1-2,CASSYSSYGYTF,TGTGCCAGCAGTTACTCTTCCTATGGCTACACCTTC
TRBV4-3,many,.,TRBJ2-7,CASRRRDGDSYEQYF,TGCGCCAGCAGACGCCGGGACGGCGACTCCTACGAGCAGTACTTC
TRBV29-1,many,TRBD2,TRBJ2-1,CSAGLDLYNEQFF,TGCAGCGCCGGACTAGATCTCTACAATGAGCAGTTCTTC
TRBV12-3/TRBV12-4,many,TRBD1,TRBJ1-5,CASSPAGGTGGSLKSQPQHF,TGTGCCAGCAGTCCCGCGGGTGGGACAGGGGGGTCGTTGAAGAGTCAGCCCCAGCATTTT
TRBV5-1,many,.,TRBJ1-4,CASSLADSMNEKLFF,TGCGCCAGCAGCTTGGCGGACAGCATGAACGAAAAACTGTTTTTT